These 4 T cell receptor beta chains originate from one sample sequenced in a study of cytomegalovirus exposure and HLA in healthy donors. The PCR ran on 60 Vbeta and 13 Jbeta primers. Clones were sequenced by immunoSEQ multiplex PCR, and TCRdb holds only the in-frame ones, with some missing. The sample consists of more than 200,000 clones, 65% to 90% of them appearing once. Specimen: PBMCs. The receptors here all came from a girl aged 10 to 17 in good health and CMV-seronegative.

This chain connects TRBV28 to TRBJ1-2; no clear D. The CDR3 length is 13 residues. Trimming took off 6 bases at V and 0 bases at J, with 8 bases between the two ends. Germline V gene data show CDR1 as MDHEN and CDR2 as SYDVKM. The CDR3 nucleotides read TGTGCCAGCAGACTGACAACTAACTATGGCTACACCTTC. Its protein product is CASRLTTNYGYTF.

This chain joins TRBV5-4 and TRBJ1-1; D call uncertain. V shed 2 bases and J shed 3 bases, with 14 bases lying between them. The germline V gene has CDR1 SGHNT and CDR2 YYREEE (reference sequence). The CDR3 covers 15 residues. The CDR3 sequence is CASSFGHEVYTEAFF. The CDR3 nucleotides are TGTGCCAGCAGCTTCGGTCACGAGGTCTACACTGAAGCTTTCTTT.

This chain's CDR3 is CASRVTGAAGNTIYF. The CDR3 nucleotides read TGTGCCAGCAGAGTGACAGGGGCGGCTGGAAACACCATATATTTT. The chain has TRBV27 and TRBJ1-3; 8 bases are shared with TRBD1. The CDR3 runs 15 residues. V trimming: 6 bases; J trimming: 2 bases; junction bases outside the gene matches: 6. The germline V gene encodes CDR1 MNHEY and CDR2 SMNVEV (reference sequence).

The rearrangement joins TRBV19 to TRBJ1-6; 7 nucleotides agree with TRBD1. Germline CDR1 reads LNHDA; CDR2 reads SQIVND (reference sequence). The CDR3 contains 16 residues. J was trimmed by 8 bases and V by 3 bases; bases with no gene match: 10. The CDR3 loop is CASSMGRGPMDSPLHF. The DNA for the CDR3 is TGTGCCAGTAGTATGGGAAGGGGGCCGATGGATTCACCCCTCCACTTT.